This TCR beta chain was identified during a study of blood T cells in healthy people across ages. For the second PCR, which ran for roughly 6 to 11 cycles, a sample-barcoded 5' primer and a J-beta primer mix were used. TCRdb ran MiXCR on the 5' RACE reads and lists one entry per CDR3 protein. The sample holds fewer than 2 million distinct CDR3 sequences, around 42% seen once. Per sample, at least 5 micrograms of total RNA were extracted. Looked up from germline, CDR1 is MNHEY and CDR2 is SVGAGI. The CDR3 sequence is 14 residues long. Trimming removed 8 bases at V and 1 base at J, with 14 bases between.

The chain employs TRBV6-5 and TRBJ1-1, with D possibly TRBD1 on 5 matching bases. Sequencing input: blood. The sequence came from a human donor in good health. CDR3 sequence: CASSRSGPNTEAFF. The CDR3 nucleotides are TGTGCCAGCTCAAGGTCGGGACCGAACACTGAAGCTTTCTTT.